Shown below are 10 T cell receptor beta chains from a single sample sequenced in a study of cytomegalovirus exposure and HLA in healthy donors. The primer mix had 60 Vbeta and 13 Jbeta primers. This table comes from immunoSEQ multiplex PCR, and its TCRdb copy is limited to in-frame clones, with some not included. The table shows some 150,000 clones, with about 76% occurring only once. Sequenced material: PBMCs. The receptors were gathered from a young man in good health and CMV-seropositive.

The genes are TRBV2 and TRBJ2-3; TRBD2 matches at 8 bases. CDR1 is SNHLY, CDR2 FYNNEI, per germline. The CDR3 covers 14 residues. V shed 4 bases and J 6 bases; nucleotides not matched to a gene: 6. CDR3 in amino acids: CASSVGPGGDTQYF. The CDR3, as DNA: TGTGCCAGCAGTGTAGGACCGGGGGGGGATACGCAGTATTTT.

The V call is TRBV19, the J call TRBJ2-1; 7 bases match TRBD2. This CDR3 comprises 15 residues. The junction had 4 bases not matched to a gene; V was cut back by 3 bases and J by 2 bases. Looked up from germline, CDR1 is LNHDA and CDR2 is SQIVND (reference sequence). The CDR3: CASSIRGDPYNEQFF. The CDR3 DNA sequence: TGTGCCAGTAGTATTCGGGGGGACCCCTACAATGAGCAGTTCTTC.

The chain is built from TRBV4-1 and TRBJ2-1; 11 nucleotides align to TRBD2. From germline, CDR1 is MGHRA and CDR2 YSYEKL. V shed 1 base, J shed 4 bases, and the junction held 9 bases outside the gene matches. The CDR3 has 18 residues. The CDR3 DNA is TGCGCCAGCAGCCAAGGAGGGACTAGCGGAGGGAGGTACAATGAGCAGTTCTTC. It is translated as CASSQGGTSGGRYNEQFF.

The CDR3 region has the DNA TGTGCCAGCAGATATAGGGGACAGGGGGACGAGCAGTACTTC. Its translation: CASRYRGQGDEQYF. The chain employs TRBV7-2 and TRBJ2-7; 11 bases line up with TRBD1. The CDR3 is 14 residues long. The germline gives CDR1 SGHTA, CDR2 FQGNSA. V dropped 6 bases and J dropped 5; count of bases not matched to a gene: 6.

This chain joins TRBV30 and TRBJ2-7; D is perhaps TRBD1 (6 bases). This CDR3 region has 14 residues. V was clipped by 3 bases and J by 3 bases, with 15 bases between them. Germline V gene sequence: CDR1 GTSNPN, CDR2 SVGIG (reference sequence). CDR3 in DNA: TGTGCCTGGAGGGCACCGGGACACAACTACGAGCAGTACTTC. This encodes CAWRAPGHNYEQYF.

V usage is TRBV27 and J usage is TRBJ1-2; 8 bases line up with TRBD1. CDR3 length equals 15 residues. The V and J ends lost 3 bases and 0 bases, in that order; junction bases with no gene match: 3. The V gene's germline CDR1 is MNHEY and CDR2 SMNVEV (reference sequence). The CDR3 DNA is TGTGCCAGCAGTTTGTCAGGGGGCCCTAACTATGGCTACACCTTC. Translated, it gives CASSLSGGPNYGYTF.

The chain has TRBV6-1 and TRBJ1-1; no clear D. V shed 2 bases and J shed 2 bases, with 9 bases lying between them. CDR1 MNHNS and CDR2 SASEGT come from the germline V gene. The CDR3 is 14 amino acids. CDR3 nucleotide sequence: TGTGCCAGCAGTGAACTTGGCAGAAACACTGAAGCTTTCTTT. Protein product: CASSELGRNTEAFF.

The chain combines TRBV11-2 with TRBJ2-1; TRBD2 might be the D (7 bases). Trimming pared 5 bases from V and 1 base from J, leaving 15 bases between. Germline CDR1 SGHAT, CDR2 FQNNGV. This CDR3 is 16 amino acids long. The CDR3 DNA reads TGTGCCAGCAGCCCAGAAGGGGGGGGATCCTACAATGAGCAGTTCTTC. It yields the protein CASSPEGGGSYNEQFF.

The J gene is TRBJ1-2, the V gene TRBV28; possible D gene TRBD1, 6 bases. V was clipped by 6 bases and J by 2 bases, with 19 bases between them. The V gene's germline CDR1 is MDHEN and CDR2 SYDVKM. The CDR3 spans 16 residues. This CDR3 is CASSPGVGQTNYGYTF. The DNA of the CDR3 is TGTGCCAGCAGCCCAGGGGTGGGGCAAACAAACTATGGCTACACCTTC.

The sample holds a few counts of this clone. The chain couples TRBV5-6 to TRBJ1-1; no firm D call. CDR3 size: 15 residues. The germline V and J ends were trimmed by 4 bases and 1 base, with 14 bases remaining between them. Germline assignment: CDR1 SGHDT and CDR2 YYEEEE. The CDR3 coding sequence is TGTGCCAGCAGCCGCGGGCTATCTTCGAACACTGAAGCTTTCTTT. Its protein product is CASSRGLSSNTEAFF. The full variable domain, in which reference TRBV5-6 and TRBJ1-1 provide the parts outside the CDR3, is DAGVTQSPTHLIKTRGQQVTLRCSPKSGHDTVSWYQQALGQGPQFIFQYYEEEERQRGNFPDRFSGHQFPNYSSELNVNALLLGDSALYLCASSRGLSSNTEAFFGQGTRLTVV.